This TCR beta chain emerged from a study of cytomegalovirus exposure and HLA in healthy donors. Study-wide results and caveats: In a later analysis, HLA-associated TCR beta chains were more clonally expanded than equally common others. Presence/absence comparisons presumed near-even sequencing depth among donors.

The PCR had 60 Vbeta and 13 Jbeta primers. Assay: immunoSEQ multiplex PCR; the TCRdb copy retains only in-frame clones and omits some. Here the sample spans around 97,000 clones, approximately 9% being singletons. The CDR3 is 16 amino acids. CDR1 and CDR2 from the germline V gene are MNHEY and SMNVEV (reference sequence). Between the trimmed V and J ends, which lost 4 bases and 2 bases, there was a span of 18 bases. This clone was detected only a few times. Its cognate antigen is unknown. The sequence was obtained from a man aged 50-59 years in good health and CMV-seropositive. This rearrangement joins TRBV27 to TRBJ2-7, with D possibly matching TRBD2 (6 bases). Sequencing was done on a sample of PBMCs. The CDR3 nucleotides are TGTGCCAGCAGTTCGCCCACAGGAGGACTACCCTACGAGCAGTACTTC. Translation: CASSSPTGGLPYEQYF.